This record covers a single T cell receptor beta chain. The antigen is unknown. These data belong to a study of cytomegalovirus exposure and HLA in healthy donors. Regarding the study as a whole: The study carried out a later analysis of TCR beta sequences. It associated approximately 15,000 of them with specific HLA alleles at a false discovery rate of 0.05. The presence/absence work took it that sequencing depth was about the same across donors. The study listed some 160 cytomegalovirus-associated TCR beta chains. Clonal expansion was found to be greater in HLA-associated TCR beta chains than in equally common others in a later analysis.

Per the germline V gene, CDR1 is SGHTA and CDR2 is FQGNSA. The V end was cut by 5 bases, the J end by 5 bases, with 15 bases between. The CDR3 length is 14 residues. The PCR ran on 60 Vbeta and 13 Jbeta primers. TCRdb's copy holds only in-frame clones and misses some; the assay was immunoSEQ multiplex PCR. The sample consists of about 160,000 clones, roughly 80% of them appearing once. The chain links TRBV7-2 to TRBJ1-2, with TRBD1 as a possible D gene (5 bases). The clonotype was recovered from a male donor in good health and CMV-seropositive. Source material: PBMCs. CDR3 region: CASSPSAGPYGYTF. The CDR3 region has the DNA TGTGCCAGCAGCCCCTCAGCGGGACCTTATGGCTACACCTTC.